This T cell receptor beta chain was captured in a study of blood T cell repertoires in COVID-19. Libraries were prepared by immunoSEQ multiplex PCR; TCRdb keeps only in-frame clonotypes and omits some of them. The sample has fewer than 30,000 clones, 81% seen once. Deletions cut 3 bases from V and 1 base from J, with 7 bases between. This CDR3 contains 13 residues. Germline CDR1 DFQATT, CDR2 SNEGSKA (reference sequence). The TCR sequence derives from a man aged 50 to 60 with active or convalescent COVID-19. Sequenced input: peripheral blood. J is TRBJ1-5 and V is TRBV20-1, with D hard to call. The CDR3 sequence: CSASPGSNQPQHF. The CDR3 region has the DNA TGCAGTGCTAGTCCGGGGAGCAATCAGCCCCAGCATTTT.